This TCR beta chain was recovered during a study of radiation and T cells in renal cell carcinoma. Study-wide results and caveats: In blood, top tumor clones expanded by 2 weeks, shrinking by 4.

The data were produced by immunoSEQ multiplex PCR, yet TCRdb's version contains in-frame clones alone and is incomplete. The sample includes approximately 140,000 clones, 75% to 90% of them seen just once. Note on this clone: Its antigen is currently unknown.

V was clipped by 0 bases and J by 1 base, with 11 bases between them. The CDR3 runs to 16 residues. Looked up from germline, CDR1 is SGHTA and CDR2 is FQGNSA. Time point specified: baseline pretreatment blood. The treatment is: 15 Gy SBRT to primary tumor, nephrectomy 4 weeks later. Radiation-treated patients gave blood at baseline, week 2 and week 4. The rearrangement links TRBV7-2 to TRBJ2-3; TRBD1 might be the D (5 bases). This receptor was identified in a woman in her 50s with renal cell carcinoma. The starting material was blood, obtained from a patient whose treatment included radiotherapy and nephrectomy. CDR3 loop: CASSLAGVGGTDTQYF. DNA of the CDR3: TGTGCCAGCAGCTTAGCAGGGGTAGGGGGCACAGATACGCAGTATTTT.